This T cell receptor beta chain was identified in a study of kidney transplant recipient with SARS-CoV-2 infection. J gave up 4 bases and V 6 bases, and 9 bases lay outside the gene matches. CDR3 size: 15 residues. In germline, CDR1 is LNHDA, CDR2 SQIVND (reference sequence). This clonotype was observed many times. TCRdb re-called the reads with MiXCR, one entry per CDR3 protein. The sample shows fewer than 250,000 distinct CDR3 sequences, 29% of them seen only once. The sequence was collected from a young adult male patient who had COVID-19 and was a kidney transplant recipient. The T cells may come from the graft donor. The specimen comprised a blood sample, sampled at baseline and around day 110 from a kidney transplant recipient. The V and J genes are TRBV19 and TRBJ1-5; 7 bases agree with TRBD1. The CDR3 DNA sequence: TGTGCCAGTAGCCCATTCGGACAGGTTAATCAGCCCCAGCATTTT. Translated, it gives CASSPFGQVNQPQHF.